The 23 T cell receptor beta chains presented below share a single source sample, sequenced in a study of CD4 T cells in relation to SARS-CoV-2 and coronaviruses. CD4+ T cells from unexposed donors were obtained before the COVID-19 pandemic (2011-2018). The cells were cultured for under 13 days before CD4+ T cells were isolated. Some clones are missing from TCRdb's copy, which holds only in-frame ones; the method was immunoSEQ multiplex PCR. The table has some 16,000 clones, about 77% seen once. Which antigens these TCRs recognize remains unknown. The material sequenced was CD4+ T cells from PBMCs, cultured in vitro. The receptors were gathered from a human donor in good health.

The V gene is TRBV5-1, the J gene TRBJ1-1, with D possibly being TRBD1 (6 bases). The germline V and J ends were trimmed by 0 bases and 6 bases, with 12 bases remaining between them. CDR3 length: 14 amino acids. From germline, CDR1 is SGHRS and CDR2 YFSETQ. The CDR3 coding sequence is TGCGCCAGCAGCTTGGAGGGGGTAACGTCTGAAGCTTTCTTT. Translated: CASSLEGVTSEAFF.

This chain links TRBV5-1 with TRBJ2-5; TRBD1 aligns across 9 bases. The CDR3 runs 14 residues. J gave up 5 bases and V 2 bases, and 4 bases lay outside the gene matches. Germline V gene lookup returns CDR1 SGHRS and CDR2 YFSETQ. CDR3 residues: CASSLTGGSETQYF. CDR3 nucleotide sequence: TGCGCCAGCAGCTTAACAGGGGGCTCGGAGACCCAGTACTTC.

The chain is built from TRBV6-5 and TRBJ2-1, with D perhaps being TRBD1 or TRBD2 (5 bases each). CDR1 is MNHEY and CDR2 is SVGAGI in the germline V gene. The CDR3 has 15 residues. Trimming removed 5 bases from V and 7 bases from J, with 18 bases in between. The CDR3 loop reads CASSTLGGAGNEQFF. The DNA for the CDR3 is TGTGCCAGCAGTACCTTGGGTGGGGCGGGTAATGAGCAGTTCTTC.

V gene TRBV3-1 (or the pseudogene TRBV3-2) combines with J gene TRBJ2-7; a possible D gene is TRBD2 (6 bases). The germline V and J ends were trimmed by 4 bases and 2 bases, with 12 bases remaining between them. The germline V gene has CDR1 LGHDT and CDR2 YNNKEL (reference sequence). The CDR3 spans 14 residues. CDR3 in DNA: TGTGCCAGCAGCCCCCACGGCGGGACCTACGAGCAGTACTTC. Protein: CASSPHGGTYEQYF.

In this sample, this clone turned up a few times. The chain joins TRBV4-2 to TRBJ1-3, with unresolved D. The CDR3 is 16 amino acids. CDR1 LGHNA and CDR2 YNFKEQ come from the germline V gene. Trimming left V 0 bases short and J 0 bases short, with 9 bases between. CDR3 coding DNA: TGTGCCAGCAGCCAAGAAAGTGGGCACTCTGGAAACACCATATATTTT. Its translation: CASSQESGHSGNTIYF.

This clone was seen a handful of times. The chain combines TRBV4-1 with TRBJ2-7; D is ambiguous. Germline V gene lookup returns CDR1 MGHRA and CDR2 YSYEKL. The CDR3 loop spans 15 amino acids. V gave up 0 bases and J gave up 0 bases, with 9 bases separating them. DNA of the CDR3: TGCGCCAGCAGCCAAGATTTGTCCAGCTCCTACGAGCAGTACTTC. Translated, it gives CASSQDLSSSYEQYF.

The chain joins TRBV18 to TRBJ2-7; 8 nucleotides match TRBD1. Germline V gene data show CDR1 as KGHSH and CDR2 as LQKENI. The CDR3 is 15 residues long. With V trimmed by 3 bases and J by 3 bases, 7 bases remained unmatched. In nucleotides, the CDR3 is TGTGCCAGCTCACCCCGAACAGGGGGTGACTACGAGCAGTACTTC. Translating it yields CASSPRTGGDYEQYF. Combining the CDR3 with reference TRBV18 and TRBJ2-7 gives the whole variable domain NAGVMQNPRHLVRRRGQEARLRCSPMKGHSHVYWYRQLPEEGLKFMVYLQKENIIDESGMPKERFSAEFPKEGPSILRIQQVVRGDSAAYFCASSPRTGGDYEQYFGPGTRLTVT.

The chain recombines TRBV6-5 with TRBJ2-4, with D unresolved. V was pared by 2 bases and J by 8 bases, with 16 bases between. This CDR3 is built from 15 residues. Germline CDR1 is MNHEY and CDR2 is SVGAGI. Here the CDR3 DNA reads TGTGCCAGCAGTTACGCCAGGACGGCGTCGCACATTCAGTACTTC. It encodes CASSYARTASHIQYF.

The V and J genes are TRBV28 and TRBJ1-1; 10 bases are shared with TRBD1. The CDR3 has 13 amino acids. V shed 5 bases, J shed 4 bases, and the junction held 1 base outside the gene matches. Germline V gene sequence: CDR1 MDHEN, CDR2 SYDVKM. Written as DNA, the CDR3 is TGTGCCAGCAGTAGGACAGGGGGCACTGAAGCTTTCTTT. It yields the protein CASSRTGGTEAFF.

The chain combines TRBV30 with TRBJ2-2; D is perhaps TRBD1 or TRBD2 (5 bases each). The CDR3 contains 14 residues. Germline values: CDR1 GTSNPN, CDR2 SVGIG (reference sequence). V lost 8 bases and J 1 base, leaving 14 bases between the germline ends. This CDR3 reads CAGHGTVNTGELFF. In DNA form, the CDR3 reads TGTGCCGGACACGGGACGGTGAACACCGGGGAGCTGTTTTTT. The entire variable domain, with the rest obtained from reference TRBV30 and TRBJ2-2, is as follows: SQTIHQWPATLVQPVGSPLSLECTVEGTSNPNLYWYRQAAGRGLQLLFYSVGIGQISSEVPQNLSASRPQDRQFILSSKKLLLSDSGFYLCAGHGTVNTGELFFGEGSRLTVL.

CDR3: CASSESGTGGIEQFF. The CDR3 bases are TGTGCCAGCAGTGAATCCGGGACAGGGGGCATTGAGCAGTTCTTC. V gene TRBV25-1 combines with J gene TRBJ2-1, with 12 bases identical to TRBD1. V gave up 1 base and J gave up 9 bases; unmatched junction bases: 4. The CDR3 covers 15 residues. Germline lookup yields CDR1 MGHDK and CDR2 SYGVNS.

This rearrangement joins TRBV28 to TRBJ2-3; 7 bases align to TRBD2. CDR1 and CDR2 (germline): MDHEN, SYDVKM. V lost 6 bases and J lost 5; bases outside the gene matches: 14. The CDR3 contains 16 residues. The CDR3 region has the DNA TGTGCCAGCAGAGAGCTAGCGGCCCCCCCCGAAGATACGCAGTATTTT. This codes for CASRELAAPPEDTQYF.

The chain couples TRBV6-5 to TRBJ2-1; no firm D call. Trimming took off 6 bases at V and 5 bases at J, with 17 bases between the two ends. This CDR3 region has 15 residues. Germline V gene sequence: CDR1 MNHEY, CDR2 SVGAGI. The CDR3 sequence: CASSRRRSSNNEQFF. The CDR3 DNA reads as TGTGCCAGCAGCCGCCGGCGGAGCTCAAACAATGAGCAGTTCTTC.

The chain is built from TRBV7-9 and TRBJ2-6; no definite D call. Per germline, CDR1 SEHNR and CDR2 FQNEAQ (reference sequence). V was trimmed by 6 bases and J by 0 bases, leaving 12 bases between them. The CDR3 is made up of 16 amino acids. The CDR3 DNA reads TGTGCCAGCAGAGACGGTCAAGGCTCTGGGGCCAACGTCCTGACTTTC. Amino acid sequence: CASRDGQGSGANVLTF.

The chain joins TRBV19 to TRBJ2-1, with TRBD2 identical over 9 bases. The CDR3 runs 13 residues. The germline gives CDR1 LNHDA, CDR2 SQIVND (reference sequence). V lost 5 bases, J lost 7 bases, and 3 bases stayed unmatched. The CDR3 nucleotides read TGTGCCAGTAGTCTTAGCGGGAGAAATGAGCAGTTCTTC. Translation: CASSLSGRNEQFF.

The V call is TRBV29-1, the J call TRBJ2-3, with 7 positions matching TRBD2. There are 14 residues in the CDR3. Germline V gene lookup returns CDR1 SQVTM and CDR2 ANQGSEA. J lost 4 bases, V lost 4 bases, and 8 bases had no gene match. This CDR3 is CSVGRAGWADTQYF. The CDR3 region has the DNA TGCAGCGTTGGACGAGCGGGATGGGCAGATACGCAGTATTTT.

This clone was recorded a few times. The V and J genes are TRBV3-1 (or the pseudogene TRBV3-2) and TRBJ2-7, with unresolved D. The germline V gene encodes CDR1 LGHDT and CDR2 YNNKEL (reference sequence). The CDR3 is made up of 15 amino acids. V was cut by 2 bases and J by 3 bases, with 14 bases left in between. As DNA, the CDR3 is TGTGCCAGCAGCCAAAAAGTGTGGGCAGGCTACGAGCAGTACTTC. As protein: CASSQKVWAGYEQYF.

V is TRBV7-2 and J is TRBJ2-1, with 9 bases lining up with TRBD2. CDR1 is SGHTA and CDR2 is FQGNSA in the germline V gene. J gave up 9 bases and V 1 base, and 7 bases lay outside the gene matches. The CDR3 has 15 amino acids. In DNA, the CDR3 is TGTGCCAGCAGCTTAGAGGCGGGAGGGTACGGTGAGCAGTTCTTC. It encodes CASSLEAGGYGEQFF.

The chain combines TRBV5-5 with TRBJ2-7, with 10 bases fitting TRBD1. CDR3 size: 14 residues. CDR1 SGHKS and CDR2 YYEKEE come from the germline V gene (reference sequence). The junction had 2 bases not matched to a gene; V was cut back by 3 bases and J by 2 bases. For the CDR3, the DNA is TGTGCCAGCAGCTGGGGACAGGGGCCCTACGAGCAGTACTTC. Translation: CASSWGQGPYEQYF.

V and J are TRBV4-1 and TRBJ2-7; D is ambiguous. The CDR3 covers 16 residues. Trimming shortened V by 4 bases and J by 0 bases, and 16 bases separated the two germline ends. Germline CDR1 is MGHRA and CDR2 is YSYEKL. As DNA, the CDR3 is TGCGCCAGCAGCCCGGTTACTCCCTTGAGCTCCTACGAGCAGTACTTC. The encoded protein is CASSPVTPLSSYEQYF.

The rearrangement joins TRBV9 to TRBJ2-1; unclear D gene. CDR1 is SGDLS and CDR2 is YYNGEE in the germline V gene. Trimming shortened V by 0 bases and J by 2 bases, and 9 bases separated the two germline ends. This CDR3 has 15 amino acids. The CDR3 loop is CASSVDLETYNEQFF. Written as DNA, the CDR3 is TGTGCCAGCAGCGTAGATCTGGAAACCTACAATGAGCAGTTCTTC.

This chain links TRBV19 with TRBJ2-1; D is tentatively TRBD1 or TRBD2 (5 bases each). V was shortened by 5 bases and J by 7 bases, with 18 bases between the two germline ends. Germline CDR1 is LNHDA and CDR2 is SQIVND (reference sequence). CDR3 length: 15 amino acids. The CDR3 sequence is CASSSSLVSGNEQFF. DNA of the CDR3: TGTGCCAGTAGTTCATCACTAGTTTCAGGGAATGAGCAGTTCTTC. Full variable domain (remainder filled in from reference TRBV19 and TRBJ2-1): DGGITQSPKYLFRKEGQNVTLSCEQNLNHDAMYWYRQDPGQGLRLIYYSQIVNDFQKGDIAEGYSVSREKKESFPLTVTSAQKNPTAFYLCASSSSLVSGNEQFFGPGTRLTVL.

The chain employs TRBV30 and TRBJ1-2; D uncertain. In germline, CDR1 is GTSNPN, CDR2 SVGIG (reference sequence). The CDR3 consists of 15 residues. Deletions cut 0 bases from V and 3 bases from J, with 14 bases between. The CDR3: CAWSVLRENDYGYTF. The CDR3 bases are TGTGCCTGGAGTGTTTTGAGGGAGAACGACTATGGCTACACCTTC.